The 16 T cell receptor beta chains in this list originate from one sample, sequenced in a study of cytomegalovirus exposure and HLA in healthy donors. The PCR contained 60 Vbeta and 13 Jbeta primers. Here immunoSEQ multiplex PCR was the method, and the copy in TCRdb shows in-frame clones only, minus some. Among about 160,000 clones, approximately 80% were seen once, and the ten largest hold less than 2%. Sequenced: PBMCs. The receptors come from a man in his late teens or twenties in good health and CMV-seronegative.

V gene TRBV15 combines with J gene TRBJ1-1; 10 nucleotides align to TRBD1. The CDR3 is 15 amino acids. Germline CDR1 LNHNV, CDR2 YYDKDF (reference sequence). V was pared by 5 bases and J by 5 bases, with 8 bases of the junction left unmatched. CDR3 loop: CATSRGQGGTTEAFF. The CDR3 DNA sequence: TGTGCCACCAGCCGCGGACAGGGGGGAACTACTGAAGCTTTCTTT.

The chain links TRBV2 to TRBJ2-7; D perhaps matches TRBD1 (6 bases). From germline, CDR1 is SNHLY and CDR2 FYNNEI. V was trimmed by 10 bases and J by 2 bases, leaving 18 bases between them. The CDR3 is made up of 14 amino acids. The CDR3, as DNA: TGTGCCACTCATACCGGAAGGGGGACCTACGAGCAGTACTTC. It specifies CATHTGRGTYEQYF.

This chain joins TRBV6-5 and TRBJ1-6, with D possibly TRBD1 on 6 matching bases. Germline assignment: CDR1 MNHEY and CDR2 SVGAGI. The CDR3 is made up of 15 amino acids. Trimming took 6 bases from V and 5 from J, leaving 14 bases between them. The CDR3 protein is CASSPGKGDNSPLHF. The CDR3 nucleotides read TGTGCCAGCAGCCCCGGAAAGGGGGATAATTCACCCCTCCACTTT.

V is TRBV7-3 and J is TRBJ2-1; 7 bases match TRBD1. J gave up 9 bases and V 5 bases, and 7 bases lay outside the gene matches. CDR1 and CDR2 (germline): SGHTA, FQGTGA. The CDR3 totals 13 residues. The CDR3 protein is CASSPRGLGEQFF. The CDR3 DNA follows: TGTGCCAGCAGCCCTAGGGGGCTGGGTGAGCAGTTCTTC.

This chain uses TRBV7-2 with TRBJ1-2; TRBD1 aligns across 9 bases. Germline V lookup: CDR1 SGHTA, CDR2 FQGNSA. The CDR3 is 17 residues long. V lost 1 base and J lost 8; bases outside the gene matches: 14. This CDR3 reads CASSLDSGTGLGRGYTF. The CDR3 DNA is TGTGCCAGCAGCTTAGATAGCGGGACAGGGCTGGGTCGGGGCTACACCTTC. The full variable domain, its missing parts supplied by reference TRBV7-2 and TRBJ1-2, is GAGVSQSPSNKVTEKGKDVELRCDPISGHTALYWYRQSLGQGLEFLIYFQGNSAPDKSGLPSDRFSAERTGGSVSTLTIQRTQQEDSAVYLCASSLDSGTGLGRGYTFGSGTRLTVV.

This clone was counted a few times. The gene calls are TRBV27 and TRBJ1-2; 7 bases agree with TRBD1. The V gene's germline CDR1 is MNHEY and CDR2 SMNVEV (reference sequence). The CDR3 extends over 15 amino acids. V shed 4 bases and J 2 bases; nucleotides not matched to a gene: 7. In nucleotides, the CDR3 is TGTGCCAGCAGTTACTACAGGGGTCCCAACTATGGCTACACCTTC. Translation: CASSYYRGPNYGYTF.

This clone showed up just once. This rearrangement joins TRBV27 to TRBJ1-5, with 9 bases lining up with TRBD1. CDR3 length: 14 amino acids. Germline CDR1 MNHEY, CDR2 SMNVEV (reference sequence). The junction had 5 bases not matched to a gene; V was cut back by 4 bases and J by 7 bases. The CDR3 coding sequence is TGTGCCAGCAGTTCCGACAGGGGGAACCAGCCCCAGCATTTT. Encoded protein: CASSSDRGNQPQHF.

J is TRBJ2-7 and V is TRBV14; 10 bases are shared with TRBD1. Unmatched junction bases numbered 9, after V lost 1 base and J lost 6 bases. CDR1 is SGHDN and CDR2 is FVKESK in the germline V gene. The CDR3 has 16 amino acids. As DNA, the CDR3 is TGTGCCAGCAGCCAAGTCGACAGGGGGCTCCACCTCGAGCAGTACTTC. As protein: CASSQVDRGLHLEQYF. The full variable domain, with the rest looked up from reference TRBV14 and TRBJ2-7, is EAGVTQFPSHSVIEKGQTVTLRCDPISGHDNLYWYRRVMGKEIKFLLHFVKESKQDESGMPNNRFLAERTGGTYSTLKVQPAELEDSGVYFCASSQVDRGLHLEQYFGPGTRLTVT.

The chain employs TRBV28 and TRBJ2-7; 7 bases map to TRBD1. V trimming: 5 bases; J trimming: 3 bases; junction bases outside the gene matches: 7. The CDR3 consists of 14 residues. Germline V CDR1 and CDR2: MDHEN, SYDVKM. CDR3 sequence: CASSRTGDNYEQYF. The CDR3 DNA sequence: TGTGCCAGCAGTCGCACAGGGGACAACTACGAGCAGTACTTC.

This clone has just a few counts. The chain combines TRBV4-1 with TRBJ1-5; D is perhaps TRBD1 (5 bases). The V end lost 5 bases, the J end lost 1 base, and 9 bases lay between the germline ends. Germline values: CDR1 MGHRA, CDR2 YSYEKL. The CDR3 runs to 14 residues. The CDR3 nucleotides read TGCGCCAGCAGCACGGGGGGAAGCAATCAGCCCCAGCATTTT. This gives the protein CASSTGGSNQPQHF.

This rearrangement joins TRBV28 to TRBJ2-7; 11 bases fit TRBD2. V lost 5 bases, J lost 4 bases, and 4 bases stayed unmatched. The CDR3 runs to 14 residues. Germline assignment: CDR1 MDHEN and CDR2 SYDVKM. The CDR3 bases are TGTGCCAGCAGTCTGACTAGCGGGACTTACGAGCAGTACTTC. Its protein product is CASSLTSGTYEQYF.

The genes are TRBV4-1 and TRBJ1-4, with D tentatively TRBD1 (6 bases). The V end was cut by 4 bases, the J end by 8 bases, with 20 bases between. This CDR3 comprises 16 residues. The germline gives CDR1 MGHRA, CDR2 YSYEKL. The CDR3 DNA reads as TGCGCCAGCAGCCCGATCGGTGGACAAAGGGGGGAAAAACTGTTTTTT. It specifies CASSPIGGQRGEKLFF.

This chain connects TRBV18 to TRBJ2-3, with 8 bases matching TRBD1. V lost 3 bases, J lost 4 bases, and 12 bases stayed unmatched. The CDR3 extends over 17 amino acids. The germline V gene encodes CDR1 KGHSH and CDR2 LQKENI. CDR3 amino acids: CASSPWAGQGSSDTQYF. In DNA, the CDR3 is TGTGCCAGCTCACCCTGGGCAGGACAGGGTTCCTCAGATACGCAGTATTTT.

CDR3 sequence reads: CASSVVGTEGETQYF. The CDR3 region has the DNA TGTGCCAGCAGCGTAGTAGGGACAGAAGGAGAGACCCAGTACTTC. The rearrangement links TRBV9 to TRBJ2-5, with 7 bases that match TRBD1. Germline assignment: CDR1 SGDLS and CDR2 YYNGEE. Trimming took 0 bases from V and 4 from J; bases not matched to a gene: 6. CDR3 length equals 15 residues.

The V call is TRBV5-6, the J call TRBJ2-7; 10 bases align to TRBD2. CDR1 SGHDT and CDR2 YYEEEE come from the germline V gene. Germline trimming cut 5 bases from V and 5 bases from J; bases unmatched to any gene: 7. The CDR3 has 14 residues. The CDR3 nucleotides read TGTGCCAGCAGTCTAGCGGGAGTAAGCCACGAGCAGTACTTC. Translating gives CASSLAGVSHEQYF.

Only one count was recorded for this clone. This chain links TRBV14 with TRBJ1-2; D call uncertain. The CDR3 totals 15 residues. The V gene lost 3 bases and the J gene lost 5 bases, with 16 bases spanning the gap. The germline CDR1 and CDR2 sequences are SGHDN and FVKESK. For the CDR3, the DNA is TGTGCCAGCAGCCAGCGTAATGAGGGAGTTTATGGCTACACCTTC. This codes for CASSQRNEGVYGYTF.